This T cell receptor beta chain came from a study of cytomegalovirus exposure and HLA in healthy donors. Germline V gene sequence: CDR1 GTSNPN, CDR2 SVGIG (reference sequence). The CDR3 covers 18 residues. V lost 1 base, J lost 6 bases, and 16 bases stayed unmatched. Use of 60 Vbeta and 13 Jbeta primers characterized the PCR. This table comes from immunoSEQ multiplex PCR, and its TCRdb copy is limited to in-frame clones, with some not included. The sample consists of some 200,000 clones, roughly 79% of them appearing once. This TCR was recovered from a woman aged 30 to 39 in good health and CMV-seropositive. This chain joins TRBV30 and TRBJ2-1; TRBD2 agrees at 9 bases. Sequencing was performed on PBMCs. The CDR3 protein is CAWSAQKPTSGWVNEQFF. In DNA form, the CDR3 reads TGTGCCTGGAGTGCACAAAAACCTACTAGCGGGTGGGTCAATGAGCAGTTCTTC.